This TCR beta chain was obtained from a study of CD8 T cells in ankylosing spondylitis (dated 2017 in TCRdb). For context, the study as a whole: To find TCR variants linked to disease, the study profiled T cell receptor beta repertoires in ankylosing spondylitis patients and healthy donors. Peripheral blood was sampled, and synovial fluid was also collected from ankylosing spondylitis patients. The full study cohort was made up of about 25 ankylosing spondylitis patients and approximately 100 healthy donors. Findings and caveats that apply to the study as a whole: The disease-linked clones were reported to be significantly enriched in matched synovial fluid samples from ankylosing spondylitis patients. In peripheral blood, the disease-linked clones were found at relatively low frequencies and had a CD8+ phenotype. Some motif variants were previously reported in synovial fluid and blood of reactive arthritis patients, suggesting common disease-initiation mechanisms. Blood from ankylosing spondylitis patients appeared to be characterized by a TCR beta motif composed of about eight highly homologous amino acid variants.

This clonotype turned up a few times. Its antigen is unknown. No base-level quality is on record; no much larger clone is a single base apart. Cut back by 4 bases and 7 bases, the V and J ends lie 14 bases apart. CDR1 is given as SGHVS and CDR2 as FNYEAQ, both from the germline V gene. There are 14 amino acids in the CDR3, from cysteine to phenylalanine inclusive. Of the read, only the CDR3 DNA is kept; its 42 bases are in frame from base 1. The sample was run on an Illumina HiSeq 2500. Quantitative 5'-RACE with molecular barcodes was used to prepare TCR beta libraries. Per the original workflow: Disease-linked TCR variants were identified with a new computational method built on a probabilistic model of VDJ rearrangement. TCRdb's own reprocessing of the public reads used fastp at Q25 and MiXCR and kept productive beta chains. Each entry merges the rows of one CDR3 protein and shows their most common DNA and genes. The authors' filters were not applied to this entry. The sample table shows about 90,000 distinct CDR3 sequences, and around 25% are seen once. 45% to 65% of the sample belongs to the ten largest clones.

The chain uses TRBV7-6 and TRBJ2-1, with a weak D call of TRBD2 (6 bases match). The sequence was obtained from a male donor with ankylosing spondylitis or in good health (not recorded which). The source material was blood, either unsorted or a sorted T cell fraction (not recorded which). This receptor carries the CDR3 CASSSPGGINEQFF. The bases read TGTGCCAGCAGCTCCCCCGGCGGGATTAATGAGCAGTTCTTC.